This entry is about one T cell receptor (beta chain). The antigen it binds to is not known. The input lacks base qualities; no much larger clone sits a single base away. This sample was included in a study of blood T cell repertoires in COVID-19 (TCRdb year 2020). A note on the overall study: Collaborator samples came from the United States, Italy and Spain and covered acute and convalescent phases of COVID-19. Samples came from the ongoing ImmuneRACE study (first 160 participants) plus 1,254 subjects from 6 global collaborators. A de-identified subject ID, COVID-19 status, age in years and sex were almost always included in the sample metadata. The repertoires were released in a freely available public database intended as a resource for research on the immune response to SARS-CoV-2. The material from the prospective study consisted of cDNA or gDNA derived from T cells, B-cell-depleted T cells, or PBMCs. Where available, HLA class I and class II types were taken from metadata supplied by the sample provider and were not determined by assay-based typing. The dataset comprised deeply sampled blood TCRbeta repertoires from subjects exposed to, actively infected with, or recovered from COVID-19. Study-wide findings and limitations: How much clinical and demographic metadata was included differed by source and by participant, and the metadata was provided uncurated.

The collaborating institutions used their own protocols to collect whole blood in K2EDTA tubes. For TCRbeta analysis, collaborator samples were shipped as frozen whole blood, as isolated PBMCs, or as DNA extracted from either sample type. Measured from the cysteine to the phenylalanine, the CDR3 is 15 residues long. Only the CDR3 part of the read is kept: 45 bases, read in frame from the first base. The germline V end is reduced by 6 bases and the J end by 1 base; junction bases left unmatched: 3. Reading the germline V gene gives CDR1 SNHLY and CDR2 FYNNEI. TCRbeta CDR3 regions were amplified from genomic DNA using the immunoSEQ Assay, a bias-controlled multiplex PCR. The authors processed their data as follows. Within the assay, amplification of reference gene primers was used to estimate how many nucleated cells each sample contained. To quantify the absolute abundance of each unique TCRbeta CDR3 rearrangement, sequence reads were collapsed and filtered. For each sample, productive Simpson clonality was calculated by taking the square root of Simpson's diversity index across productive rearrangements. This immuneACCESS table, as held by TCRdb, lists in-frame sequences with V and J called but not all clones. Of the missing ones, under half trace to an unresolved V gene in checked studies; the others have no known cause. The V and J calls and the clone size are those of that table, but D and trimming were determined from the DNA. Recorded for this sample are roughly 250,000 clones; over 70% of them occurred a single time. The top ten constitute 8.6% of the sample.

Sample: peripheral blood. This TCR came from a man aged 40-50 years with active or convalescent COVID-19. This receptor chain uses TRBV2 and TRBJ2-2; 9 bases in between match TRBD2. The CDR3 corresponds to CASRVTSGNTGELFF. In nucleotide form, the sequence is TGTGCCAGCAGGGTGACTAGCGGGAACACCGGGGAGCTGTTTTTT.